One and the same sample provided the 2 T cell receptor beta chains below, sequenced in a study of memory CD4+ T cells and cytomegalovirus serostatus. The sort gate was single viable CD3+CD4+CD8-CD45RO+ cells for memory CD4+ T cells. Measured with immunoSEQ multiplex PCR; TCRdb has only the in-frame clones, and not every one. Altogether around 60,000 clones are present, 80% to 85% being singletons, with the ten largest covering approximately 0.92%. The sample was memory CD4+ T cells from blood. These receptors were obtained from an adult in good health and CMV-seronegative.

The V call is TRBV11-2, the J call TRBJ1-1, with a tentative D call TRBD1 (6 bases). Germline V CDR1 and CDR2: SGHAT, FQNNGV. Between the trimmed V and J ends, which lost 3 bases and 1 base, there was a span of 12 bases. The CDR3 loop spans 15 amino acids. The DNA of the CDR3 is TGTGCCAGCAGCTTTACTGACAGGACGAACACTGAAGCTTTCTTT. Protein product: CASSFTDRTNTEAFF. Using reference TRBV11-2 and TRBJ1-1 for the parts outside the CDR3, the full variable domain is EAGVAQSPRYKIIEKRQSVAFWCNPISGHATLYWYQQILGQGPKLLIQFQNNGVVDDSQLPKDRFSAERLKGVDSTLKIQPAKLEDSAVYLCASSFTDRTNTEAFFGQGTRLTVV.

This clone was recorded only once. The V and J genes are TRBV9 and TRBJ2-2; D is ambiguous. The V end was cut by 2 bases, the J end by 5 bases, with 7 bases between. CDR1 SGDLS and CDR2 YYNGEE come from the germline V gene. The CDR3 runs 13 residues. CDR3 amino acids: CASSVQLTGELFF. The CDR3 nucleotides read TGTGCCAGCAGCGTTCAATTAACCGGGGAGCTGTTTTTT.